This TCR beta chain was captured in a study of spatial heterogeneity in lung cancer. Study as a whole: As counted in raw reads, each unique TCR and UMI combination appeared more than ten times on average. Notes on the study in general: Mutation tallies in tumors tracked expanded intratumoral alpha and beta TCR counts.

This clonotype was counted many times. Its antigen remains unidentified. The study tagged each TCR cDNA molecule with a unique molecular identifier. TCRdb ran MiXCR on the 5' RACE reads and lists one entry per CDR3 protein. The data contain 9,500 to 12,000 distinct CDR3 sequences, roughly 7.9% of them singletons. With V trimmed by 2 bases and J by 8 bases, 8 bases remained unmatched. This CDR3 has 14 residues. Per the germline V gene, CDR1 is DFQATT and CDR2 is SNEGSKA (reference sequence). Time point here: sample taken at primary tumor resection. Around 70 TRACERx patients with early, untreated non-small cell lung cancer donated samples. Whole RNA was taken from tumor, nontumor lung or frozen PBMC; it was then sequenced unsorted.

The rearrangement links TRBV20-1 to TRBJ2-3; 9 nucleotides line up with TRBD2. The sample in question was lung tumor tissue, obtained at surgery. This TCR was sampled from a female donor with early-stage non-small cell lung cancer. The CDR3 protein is CSARWSRGGGTQYF. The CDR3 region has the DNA TGCAGTGCTAGATGGTCGCGGGGGGGAGGTACGCAGTATTTT.